This T cell receptor beta chain was captured in a study of beta chain features in type 1 diabetes listed by TCRdb under 2018. Concerning the study at large: Patients and healthy donors did not differ in mean age, gender distribution, total cell number or subset yield. In the study, recently diagnosed type 1 diabetes patients and matched healthy donors were compared on the TCRB repertoires of their sorted circulating CD4+ T cell subsets. Whereas all 30 or so donors provided naive and central memory subsets, regulatory and stem cell-like memory subsets were isolated from just 8 patients and about 8 healthy donors. A total of 90 million to 130 million sorted cells were examined across all samples, and a strong correlation was observed between cell number per subset and RNA yield.

Note on this clone: Its antigen is unknown. No base-level quality is on record; no much larger clone is a single base apart.

Findings and caveats that apply to the study as a whole: PCR might favor shorter templates, but patient and control samples were amplified and corrected together, so any skew would affect both groups equally. In all four CD4+ subsets, TCRB CDR3 length was moderately but significantly shorter in type 1 diabetes patients. Because cDNA was sequenced instead of genomic DNA, highly expressing activated cells could be over-represented, though the groups showed no difference in activation or CD3 levels. Fewer insertions and more nucleotide deletions at VDJ recombination sites were observed in patients with type 1 diabetes, implying thymic rearrangement abnormalities. HLA sub-analyses involved small numbers of individuals, so any influence of HLA type on TCRB rearrangement remained unresolved. Naive, central memory and regulatory TCRB repertoires appeared to be more similar among patients than among healthy donors.

The entire amount of isolated RNA was reverse transcribed using the High Capacity cDNA Reverse Transcription Kit, so the sequenced TCRB transcripts were expressed ones. Naive, central memory and regulatory T cell samples underwent deep immunoSEQ sequencing, averaging approximately 3.5 million total reads per sample. Sorted cells were lysed in RLT buffer, and RNA was extracted using DNase-treated RNeasy Micro or Mini kits according to cell number. To prevent cross-contamination, every cell subset was processed on its own, while patient and healthy donor samples were processed together. TCRB sequences were amplified from cDNA with the immunoSEQ multiplex PCR, producing 87-bp fragments spanning the CDR3 region. The amplicons were sequenced using the Illumina HiSeq platform. The paper's data handling went like this. Synthetic template baselines were used to correct PCR bias computationally, reads within Hamming distance 2 were collapsed together, and singletons that could not be merged were discarded. Reads were aligned to IMGT to assign V, D and J genes, CDR3 length, and insertions or deletions at six rearrangement sites. Within each subset, clonotype counts were normalized to the number of sorted cells before true diversity and Gini coefficients were calculated with the tcR R package. Repertoire sharing was quantified using the overlap coefficient calculated on TCRB nucleotide sequences. Out-of-frame TCRB sequences from naive cells were analyzed as a proxy for the pre-selection repertoire. TCRdb took this table from immuneACCESS and kept in-frame rearrangements with V and J called. Such tables lack part of the clones; where checked against another copy, unresolved V genes explain under half of the gap, and the rest is unexplained. The D gene and trimming were derived from the DNA, and the V and J assignments and clone size from that table. The sample contains about 660,000 clones, 11% to 15% of them found a single time. The ten most abundant clones make up less than 0.04% of the sample.

The V end loses 8 bases and the J end loses 8 bases, and a stretch of 15 bases separates them. The CDR3 spans 12 residues, from the cysteine through the phenylalanine. The DNA shown is the 36-base CDR3, in frame from base 1. Reading the germline V gene (reference sequence) gives CDR1 SEHNR and CDR2 FQNEAQ. Each donor gave one peripheral blood draw, averaging approximately 110 mL, which was collected into heparinised tubes. Using a panel that included CD45RO, CCR7, CD25, CD127, CD95 and CD27, naive, central memory, regulatory and stem cell-like memory CD4+ T cells were sorted on a BD FACSAria II. Purity was above 95% for every sorted population. PBMCs were isolated immediately by Lymphoprep density gradient centrifugation and stained directly without culture. So that batch effects would be minimized, each experiment stained and sorted samples in pairs, pairing one healthy donor with one patient.

Here the chain combines TRBV7-9 and TRBJ1-2; the D gene is perhaps TRBD1, from 5 matching bases. This receptor was identified in a man younger than 35 with type 1 diabetes. Sequencing input: naive CD4+ T cells from blood. Taken with the paper, the label for cell subset or site translates to: true naive CD4+ T cells. The DNA sequence follows: TGTGCCAGCGGTCTCGGGACTAACGGCTACACCTTC. Translated, this gives CASGLGTNGYTF.